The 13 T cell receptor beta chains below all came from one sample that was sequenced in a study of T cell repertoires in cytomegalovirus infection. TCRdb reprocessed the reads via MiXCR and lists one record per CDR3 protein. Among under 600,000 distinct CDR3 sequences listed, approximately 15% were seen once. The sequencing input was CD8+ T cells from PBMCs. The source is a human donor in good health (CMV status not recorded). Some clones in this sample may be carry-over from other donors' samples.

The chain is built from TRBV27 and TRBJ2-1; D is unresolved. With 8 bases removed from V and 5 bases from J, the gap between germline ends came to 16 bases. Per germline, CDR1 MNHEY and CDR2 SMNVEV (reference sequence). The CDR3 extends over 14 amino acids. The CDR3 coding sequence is TGTGCCAGCCACGACTCCCTGGTAAACAATGAGCAGTTCTTC. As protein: CASHDSLVNNEQFF.

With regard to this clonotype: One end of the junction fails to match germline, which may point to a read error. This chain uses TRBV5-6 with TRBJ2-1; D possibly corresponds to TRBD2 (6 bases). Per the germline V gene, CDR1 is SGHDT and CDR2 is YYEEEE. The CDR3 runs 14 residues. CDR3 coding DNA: TGTGCCAGCACCTCGGGGAGCGGGTACCTCTACGGGGGCTTC. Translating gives CASTSGSGYLYGGF.

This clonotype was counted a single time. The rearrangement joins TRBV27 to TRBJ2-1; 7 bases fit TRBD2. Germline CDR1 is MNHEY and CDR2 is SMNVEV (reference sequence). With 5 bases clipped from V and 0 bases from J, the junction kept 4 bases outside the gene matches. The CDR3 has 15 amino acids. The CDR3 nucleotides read TGTGCCAGCAGTACCGCTAGCGGCTCCTACAATGAGCAGTTCTTC. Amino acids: CASSTASGSYNEQFF.

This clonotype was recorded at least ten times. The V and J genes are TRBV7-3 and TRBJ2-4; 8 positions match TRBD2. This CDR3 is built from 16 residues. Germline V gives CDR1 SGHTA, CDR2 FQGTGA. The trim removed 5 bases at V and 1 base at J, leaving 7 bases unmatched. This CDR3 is CASSQGLAGAKNIQYF. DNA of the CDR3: TGTGCCAGCAGCCAAGGTTTAGCGGGGGCCAAAAACATTCAGTACTTC.

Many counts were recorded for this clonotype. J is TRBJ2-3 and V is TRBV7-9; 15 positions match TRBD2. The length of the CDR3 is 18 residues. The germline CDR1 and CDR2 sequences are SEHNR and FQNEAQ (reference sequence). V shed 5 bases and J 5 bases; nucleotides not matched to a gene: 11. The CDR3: CASSPPGTSGGMGDTQYF. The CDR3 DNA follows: TGTGCCAGCAGCCCACCCGGGACTAGCGGGGGGATGGGAGATACGCAGTATTTT. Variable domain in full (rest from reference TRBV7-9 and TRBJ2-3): DTGVSQNPRHKITKRGQNVTFRCDPISEHNRLYWYRQTLGQGPEFLTYFQNEAQLEKSRLLSDRFSAERPKGSFSTLEIQRTEQGDSAMYLCASSPPGTSGGMGDTQYFGPGTRLTVL.

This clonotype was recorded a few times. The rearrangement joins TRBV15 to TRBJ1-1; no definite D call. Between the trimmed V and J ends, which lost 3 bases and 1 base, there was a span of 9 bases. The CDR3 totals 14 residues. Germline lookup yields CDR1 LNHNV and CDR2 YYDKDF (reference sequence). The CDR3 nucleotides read TGTGCCACCAGCAGGGTCACAAGGAACACTGAAGCTTTCTTT. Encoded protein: CATSRVTRNTEAFF.

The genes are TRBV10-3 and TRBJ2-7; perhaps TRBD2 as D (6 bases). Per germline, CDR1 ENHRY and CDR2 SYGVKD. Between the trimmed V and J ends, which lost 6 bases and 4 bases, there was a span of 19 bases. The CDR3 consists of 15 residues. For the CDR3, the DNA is TGTGCCATCAGCGGAGGGACCCTCGGGTTTTACGAGCAGTACTTC. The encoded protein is CAISGGTLGFYEQYF.

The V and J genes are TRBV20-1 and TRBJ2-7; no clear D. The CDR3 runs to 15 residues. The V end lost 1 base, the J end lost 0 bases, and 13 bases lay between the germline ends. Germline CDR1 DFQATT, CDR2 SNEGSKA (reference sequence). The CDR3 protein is CSARAVSDPSYEQYF. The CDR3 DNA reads TGCAGTGCTAGAGCAGTATCGGATCCCTCCTACGAGCAGTACTTC.

The CDR3 reads CASSAPGTSRETQYF. In DNA, the CDR3 is TGTGCCAGCAGCGCTCCCGGGACTAGCAGAGAGACCCAGTACTTC. The chain carries TRBV9 and TRBJ2-5, with 9 bases identical to TRBD2. V shed 3 bases and J 4 bases; nucleotides not matched to a gene: 7. CDR3 length equals 15 residues. Germline V lookup: CDR1 SGDLS, CDR2 YYNGEE.

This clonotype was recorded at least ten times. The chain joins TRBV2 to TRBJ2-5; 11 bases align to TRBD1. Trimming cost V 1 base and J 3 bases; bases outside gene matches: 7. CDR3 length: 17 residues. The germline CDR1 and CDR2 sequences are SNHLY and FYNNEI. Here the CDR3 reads CASSEVRDRGLEETQYF. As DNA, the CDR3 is TGTGCCAGCAGTGAAGTCCGGGACAGGGGGTTGGAAGAGACCCAGTACTTC.

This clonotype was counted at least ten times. The CDR3 spells CASSVGQMNTEAFF. The CDR3 bases are TGTGCCAGCAGCGTGGGACAGATGAACACTGAAGCTTTCTTT. This chain connects TRBV2 to TRBJ1-1, with TRBD1 identical over 7 bases. Germline V lookup: CDR1 SNHLY, CDR2 FYNNEI. V lost 6 bases, J lost 0 bases, and 4 bases stayed unmatched. CDR3 size: 14 residues.

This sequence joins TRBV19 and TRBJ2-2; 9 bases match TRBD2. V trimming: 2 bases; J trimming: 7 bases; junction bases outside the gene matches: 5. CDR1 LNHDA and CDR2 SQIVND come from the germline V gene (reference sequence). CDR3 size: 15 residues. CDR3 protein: CASSILAGYSGELFF. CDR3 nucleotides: TGTGCCAGTAGTATACTAGCGGGATACAGCGGGGAGCTGTTTTTT.

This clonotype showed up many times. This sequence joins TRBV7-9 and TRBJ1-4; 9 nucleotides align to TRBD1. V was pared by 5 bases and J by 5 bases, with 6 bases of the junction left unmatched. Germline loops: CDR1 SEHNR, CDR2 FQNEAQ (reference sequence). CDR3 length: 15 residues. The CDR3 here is CASSPPGQGNEKLFF. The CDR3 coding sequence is TGTGCCAGCAGCCCGCCGGGACAGGGAAATGAAAAACTGTTTTTT.